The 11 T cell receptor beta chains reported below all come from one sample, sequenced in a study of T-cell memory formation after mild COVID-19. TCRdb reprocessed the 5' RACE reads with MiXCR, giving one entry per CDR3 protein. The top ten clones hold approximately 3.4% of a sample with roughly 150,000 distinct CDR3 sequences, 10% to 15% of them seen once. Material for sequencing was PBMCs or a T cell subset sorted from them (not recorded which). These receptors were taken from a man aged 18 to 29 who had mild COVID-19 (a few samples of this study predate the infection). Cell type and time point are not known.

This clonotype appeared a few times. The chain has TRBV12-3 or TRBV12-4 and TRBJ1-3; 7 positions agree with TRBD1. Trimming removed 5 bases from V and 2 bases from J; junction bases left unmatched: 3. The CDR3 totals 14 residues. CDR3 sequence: CASSNRGTGNTIYF. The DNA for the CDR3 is TGTGCCAGCAGTAACAGGGGAACTGGAAACACCATATATTTT.

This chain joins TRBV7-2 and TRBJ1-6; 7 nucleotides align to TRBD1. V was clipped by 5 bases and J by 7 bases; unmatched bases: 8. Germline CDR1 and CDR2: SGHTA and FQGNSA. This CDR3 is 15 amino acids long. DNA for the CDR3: TGTGCCAGCAGCGGGACCGGGACAGAGAATTCACCCCTCCACTTT. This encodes CASSGTGTENSPLHF.

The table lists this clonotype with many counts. The CDR3 sequence: CASSLSGGDQNIQYF. The CDR3 coding sequence is TGTGCCAGCAGCCTTTCCGGGGGAGATCAAAACATTCAGTACTTC. The chain uses TRBV5-8 and TRBJ2-4; D perhaps matches TRBD2 (6 bases). V lost 4 bases and J 5 bases, leaving 16 bases between the germline ends. The length of the CDR3 is 15 residues. CDR1 and CDR2 from the germline V gene are SGHTS and YDEGEE.

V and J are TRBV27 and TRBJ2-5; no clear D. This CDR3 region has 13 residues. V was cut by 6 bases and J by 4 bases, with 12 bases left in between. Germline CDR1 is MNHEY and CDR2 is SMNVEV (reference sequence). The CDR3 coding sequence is TGTGCCAGCAGCGGAAGGGAAGGAGAGACCCAGTACTTC. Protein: CASSGREGETQYF.

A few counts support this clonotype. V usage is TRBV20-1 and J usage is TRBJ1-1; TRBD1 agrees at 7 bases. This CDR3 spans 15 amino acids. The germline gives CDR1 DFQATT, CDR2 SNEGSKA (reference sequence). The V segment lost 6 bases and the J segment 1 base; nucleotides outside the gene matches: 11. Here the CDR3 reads CSARQGRRENTEAFF. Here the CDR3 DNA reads TGCAGTGCCCGACAGGGTAGGAGGGAGAACACTGAAGCTTTCTTT.

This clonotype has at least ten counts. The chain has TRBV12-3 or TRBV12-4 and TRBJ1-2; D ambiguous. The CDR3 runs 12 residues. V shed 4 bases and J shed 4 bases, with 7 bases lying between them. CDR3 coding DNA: TGTGCCAGCAGTTCACAGATCTATGGCTACACCTTC. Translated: CASSSQIYGYTF.

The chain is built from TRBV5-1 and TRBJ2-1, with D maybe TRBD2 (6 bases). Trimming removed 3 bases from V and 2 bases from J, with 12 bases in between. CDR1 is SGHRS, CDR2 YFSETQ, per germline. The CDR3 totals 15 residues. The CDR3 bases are TGCGCCAGCAGCTCGGGACTGCCTACCTACAATGAGCAGTTCTTC. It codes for CASSSGLPTYNEQFF. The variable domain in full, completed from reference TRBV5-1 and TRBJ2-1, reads KAGVTQTPRYLIKTRGQQVTLSCSPISGHRSVSWYQQTPGQGLQFLFEYFSETQRNKGNFPGRFSGRQFSNSRSEMNVSTLELGDSALYLCASSSGLPTYNEQFFGPGTRLTVL.

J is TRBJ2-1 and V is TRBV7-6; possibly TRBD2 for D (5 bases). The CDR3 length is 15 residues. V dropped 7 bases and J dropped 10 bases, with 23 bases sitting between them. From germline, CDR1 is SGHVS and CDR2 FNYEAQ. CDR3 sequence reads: CASTLLGGARVEQFF. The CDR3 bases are TGTGCCAGCACCCTTTTGGGTGGAGCGAGGGTCGAGCAGTTCTTC.

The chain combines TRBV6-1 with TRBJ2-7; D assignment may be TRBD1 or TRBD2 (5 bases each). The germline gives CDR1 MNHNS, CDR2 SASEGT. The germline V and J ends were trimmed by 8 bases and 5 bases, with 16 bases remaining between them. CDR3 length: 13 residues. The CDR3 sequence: CASSGNRGDEQYV. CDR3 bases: TGTGCCAGCTCCGGTAACAGAGGGGACGAGCAGTACGTC.

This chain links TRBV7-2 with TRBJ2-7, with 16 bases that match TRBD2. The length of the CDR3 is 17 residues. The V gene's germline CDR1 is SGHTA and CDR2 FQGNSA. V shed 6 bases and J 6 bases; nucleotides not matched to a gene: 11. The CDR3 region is CASRSPGGLAGGTEQYF. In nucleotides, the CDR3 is TGTGCCAGCAGGTCCCCTGGGGGACTAGCGGGGGGGACCGAGCAGTACTTC. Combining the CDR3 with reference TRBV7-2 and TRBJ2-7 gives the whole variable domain GAGVSQSPSNKVTEKGKDVELRCDPISGHTALYWYRQSLGQGLEFLIYFQGNSAPDKSGLPSDRFSAERTGGSVSTLTIQRTQQEDSAVYLCASRSPGGLAGGTEQYFGPGTRLTVT.

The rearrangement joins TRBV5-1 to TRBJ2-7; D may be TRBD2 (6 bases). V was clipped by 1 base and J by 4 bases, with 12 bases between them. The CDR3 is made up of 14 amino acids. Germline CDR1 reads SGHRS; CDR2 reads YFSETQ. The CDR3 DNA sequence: TGCGCCAGCAGCTTGTACGGGGGAGGATACGAGCAGTACGTC. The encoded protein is CASSLYGGGYEQYV.